The rows below give T cell receptor beta chains drawn from one sample of a study of Graves' ophthalmopathy and Graves' hyperthyroidism. TCRdb reprocessed the multiplex PCR reads with MiXCR, giving one entry per CDR3 protein. Found here are 650,000 to 900,000 distinct CDR3 sequences, around 40% of them singletons; the top ten hold roughly 46%. Sequencing used peripheral blood. The receptors shown here come from an adult man with Graves' ophthalmopathy. The CDR3 runs from the conserved cysteine through the conserved F or W. Fields, in order: CDR3 DNA, CDR3 protein, D gene, clone size, J gene, V gene, CDR3 length. D genes are given only for firm matches. For some rows the clone size is stated as once, few or many, or as a class when expanded; others skip it.

CDR3nt: TGTGCCAGCAGCAAGTCCGGGACAGGGGCTAACTATGGCTACACCTTC
CDR3aa: CASSKSGTGANYGYTF
d_gene: TRBD1
abundance: many
j_gene: TRBJ1-2
v_gene: TRBV7-8
len: 16

CDR3nt: TGTGCCATCAGTGAGTCAGGGGGACAGGGGGCGCGGTACTATGGCTACACCTTC
CDR3aa: CAISESGGQGARYYGYTF
d_gene: TRBD1
abundance: -
j_gene: TRBJ1-2
v_gene: TRBV10-3
len: 18

CDR3nt: TGTGCCAGCAGCCGATCCTTAGGGACAGGGGGCGCCGCCGGGGAGCTGTTTTTT
CDR3aa: CASSRSLGTGGAAGELFF
d_gene: TRBD1
abundance: -
j_gene: TRBJ2-2
v_gene: TRBV25-1
len: 18

CDR3nt: TGTGCCAGCAGCGCCCCGGGGGGTATGGAGACCCAGTACTTC
CDR3aa: CASSAPGGMETQYF
d_gene: TRBD2
abundance: many
j_gene: TRBJ2-5
v_gene: TRBV11-2
len: 14

CDR3nt: TGTGCCAGCAGTCCACTGACAGGGGGAAACTATGGCTACACCTTC
CDR3aa: CASSPLTGGNYGYTF
d_gene: TRBD1
abundance: -
j_gene: TRBJ1-2
v_gene: TRBV16
len: 15

CDR3nt: TGTGCCAGCAGGGTGAGGGGAGGTACTGAAGCTTTCTTT
CDR3aa: CASRVRGGTEAFF
d_gene: -
abundance: few
j_gene: TRBJ1-1
v_gene: TRBV6-6
len: 13

CDR3nt: TGTGCCAGCAGCTTAGGGGAGACAACTAATGAAAAACTGTTTTTT
CDR3aa: CASSLGETTNEKLFF
d_gene: -
abundance: -
j_gene: TRBJ1-4
v_gene: TRBV9
len: 15

CDR3nt: TGCAGTGCCCAGAGCCGGATAAGCTCCTACGAGCAGTACTTC
CDR3aa: CSAQSRISSYEQYF
d_gene: -
abundance: few
j_gene: TRBJ2-7
v_gene: TRBV20-1
len: 14

CDR3nt: TGTGCCAGCATTTCCTTCCAAGACTATGGCTACACCTTC
CDR3aa: CASISFQDYGYTF
d_gene: -
abundance: -
j_gene: TRBJ1-2
v_gene: TRBV11-1
len: 13

CDR3nt: TGTGCCAGTAGTACAGGGTGGGCTTTTGGAGAGACCCAGTACTTC
CDR3aa: CASSTGWAFGETQYF
d_gene: -
abundance: many
j_gene: TRBJ2-5
v_gene: TRBV19
len: 15

CDR3nt: TGTGCCAGCAGTTCCGGGACATCGAACACCGGGGAGCTGTTTTTT
CDR3aa: CASSSGTSNTGELFF
d_gene: -
abundance: -
j_gene: TRBJ2-2
v_gene: TRBV12-3/TRBV12-4
len: 15

CDR3nt: TGTGCCAGTAGTCAGGGAACAGATACGCAGTATTTT
CDR3aa: CASSQGTDTQYF
d_gene: -
abundance: -
j_gene: TRBJ2-3
v_gene: TRBV19
len: 12

CDR3nt: TGTGCCAGCAGCCAAGATCCGGGGCAGTTCGGCGAGCAGTACTTC
CDR3aa: CASSQDPGQFGEQYF
d_gene: -
abundance: -
j_gene: TRBJ2-7
v_gene: TRBV9
len: 15

CDR3nt: TGTGCCATCAGTGACAGGGCGCAATACTTC
CDR3aa: CAISDRAQYF
d_gene: -
abundance: -
j_gene: TRBJ2-7
v_gene: TRBV10-3
len: 10

CDR3nt: TGTGCCATCAGCCCATCCGACAGAACGAACACTGAAGCTTTCTTT
CDR3aa: CAISPSDRTNTEAFF
d_gene: -
abundance: many
j_gene: TRBJ1-1
v_gene: TRBV10-3
len: 15

CDR3nt: TGTGCCAGCAGTTCCATCAGGGGCCGGATGAACACTGAAGCTTTCTTT
CDR3aa: CASSSIRGRMNTEAFF
d_gene: -
abundance: few
j_gene: TRBJ1-1
v_gene: TRBV27
len: 16

CDR3nt: TGTGCCAGCAGTAGCGGGACAGGTGACACCTCTGGGGCCAACGTCCTGACTTTC
CDR3aa: CASSSGTGDTSGANVLTF
d_gene: -
abundance: -
j_gene: TRBJ2-6
v_gene: TRBV25-1
len: 18

CDR3nt: TGTGCCAGCTCACCACGGGGAGCGTCCCAGGGAGAGACCCAGTACTTC
CDR3aa: CASSPRGASQGETQYF
d_gene: -
abundance: -
j_gene: TRBJ2-5
v_gene: TRBV7-6
len: 16

CDR3nt: TGTGCCAGTAGGGTCGTGGACAGCTTGGGCTATGGCTACACCTTC
CDR3aa: CASRVVDSLGYGYTF
d_gene: -
abundance: many
j_gene: TRBJ1-2
v_gene: TRBV19
len: 15

CDR3nt: TGTACAAGTAGGGGGTTAACTGAGACCCAGTACTTC
CDR3aa: CTSRGLTETQYF
d_gene: -
abundance: -
j_gene: TRBJ2-5
v_gene: TRBV27
len: 12

CDR3nt: TGCAGCGTTCGGACAGGCGGCATTGAGACCCAGTACTTC
CDR3aa: CSVRTGGIETQYF
d_gene: TRBD1
abundance: -
j_gene: TRBJ2-5
v_gene: TRBV29-1
len: 13

CDR3nt: TGTGCCAGCAGCGCCCCGGGGGCCCGGTGGGAGACCCAGTACTTC
CDR3aa: CASSAPGARWETQYF
d_gene: -
abundance: -
j_gene: TRBJ2-5
v_gene: TRBV7-2
len: 15

CDR3nt: TGTGCCAGTAGTGTAGCCCGGCACAATCAGCCCCAGCATTTT
CDR3aa: CASSVARHNQPQHF
d_gene: -
abundance: -
j_gene: TRBJ1-5
v_gene: TRBV19
len: 14

CDR3nt: TGCGCCAGCAGCCAAGTGGGGCGGAGTAGGGGCACTGAAGCTTTCTTT
CDR3aa: CASSQVGRSRGTEAFF
d_gene: -
abundance: few
j_gene: TRBJ1-1
v_gene: TRBV12-3/TRBV12-4
len: 16

CDR3nt: TGTGCCAGCAGTTACCCGGGACAGGGGAACACTGAAGCTTTCTTT
CDR3aa: CASSYPGQGNTEAFF
d_gene: TRBD1
abundance: -
j_gene: TRBJ1-1
v_gene: TRBV10-3
len: 15

CDR3nt: TGTGCCATCAGTGAGCAGGGGATGGGTCAGCCCCAGCATTTT
CDR3aa: CAISEQGMGQPQHF
d_gene: -
abundance: many
j_gene: TRBJ1-5
v_gene: TRBV10-3
len: 14

CDR3nt: TGTGCCAGTCAGGGAAACACTAAAGCTTTCTTT
CDR3aa: CASQGNTKAFF
d_gene: -
abundance: -
j_gene: TRBJ1-1
v_gene: TRBV10-3
len: 11

CDR3nt: TGTGCCAGCAGCTCCATAGGGGGGGCGGACGGCTACACCTTC
CDR3aa: CASSSIGGADGYTF
d_gene: -
abundance: many
j_gene: TRBJ1-2
v_gene: TRBV7-9
len: 14

CDR3nt: TGTGCCAGCAGCAAGGGCCATCAGACCGGGGAGCTGTTTTTT
CDR3aa: CASSKGHQTGELFF
d_gene: -
abundance: -
j_gene: TRBJ2-2
v_gene: TRBV5-5
len: 14

CDR3nt: TGTGCCAGCAGTTTAGCGGGAGTGGGAGATACGCAGTATTTT
CDR3aa: CASSLAGVGDTQYF
d_gene: TRBD2
abundance: -
j_gene: TRBJ2-3
v_gene: TRBV7-9
len: 14

CDR3nt: TGTGCCAGCAGTGCCAACAGGGATCTTACCTACGAGCAGTACTTC
CDR3aa: CASSANRDLTYEQYF
d_gene: -
abundance: once
j_gene: TRBJ2-7
v_gene: TRBV10-3
len: 15

CDR3nt: TGTGCCAGCAGCTCGTCAAATTGGGGACCATCTCTGTTTTTT
CDR3aa: CASSSSNWGPSLFF
d_gene: -
abundance: many
j_gene: TRBJ1-4
v_gene: TRBV7-9
len: 14